This T cell receptor beta chain was captured by sequencing in a study of T cells expressing NK-cell markers. For the study at large: HCMV serostatus: seven of eight sequenced donors positive, one negative.

The study, taken as a whole, reports: In more than 5 donors, dominant CD3+CD56+NKG2C+ clonotypes ranked among the top 10 CD8+ clonotypes. Whether expanded NKG2C+ T cell clones were HCMV-specific remained unclear.

Looked up from germline, CDR1 is SGHTA and CDR2 is FQGTGA. The CDR3 covers 13 residues. Following a re-call of the 5' RACE reads, TCRdb has one entry per CDR3 protein and lacks DNA. This table lists about 260,000 distinct CDR3 sequences. Details on this clonotype: Antigen unknown.

The chain combines TRBV7-3 with TRBJ1-2; absent DNA, TCRdb's TRBD1 call cannot be checked. The source is a woman between 18 and 75 years old in good health. The sequenced sample was blood T cells: a sorted CD56 or NKG2C T cell subset, CD4+ or CD8+ T cells, or bulk PBMC T cells (not recorded which). The CDR3 is CASSLTGAASYTF.